This T cell receptor (beta chain) emerged from a study of cytomegalovirus exposure and HLA in healthy donors. Study-level information: It was reported in a later analysis that the same platform had been used for the roughly 130 validation repertoires as for the roughly 700 first-cohort repertoires.

Findings and limits, study-wide: Through in vitro validation, three CMV-associated chains were shown to be specific for CMV antigens.

For this clone: Its antigen remains unidentified.

TCRdb keeps only in-frame clones here, not all; method: immunoSEQ multiplex PCR. The table lists 120,000 or so clones, approximately 90% of them singletons. CDR1 and CDR2 (germline): SGHAT, FQDESV (reference sequence). V lost 5 bases and J lost 0; bases outside the gene matches: 5. The CDR3 runs to 17 residues. The clonotype comes from a woman under 30 in good health and CMV-seronegative. The genes are TRBV11-1 and TRBJ2-1; TRBD2 matches 12 bases. Sequenced input: PBMCs. The CDR3 sequence: CASSQGLAGPSYNEQFF. In DNA form, the CDR3 reads TGTGCCAGCAGCCAAGGACTAGCGGGACCCTCCTACAATGAGCAGTTCTTC.